Listed below are T cell receptor beta chains from one sample, sequenced in a study of cytomegalovirus exposure and HLA in healthy donors. Clones were sequenced by immunoSEQ multiplex PCR, and TCRdb holds only the in-frame ones, with some missing. Here the sample spans some 200,000 clones, around 83% being singletons. The sequenced sample consisted of PBMCs. The origin of the receptors is a man aged 50 to 59 in good health and CMV-seronegative. The CDR3 runs from the conserved cysteine through the conserved F or W. The D gene is left open where the match is weak. Rows may omit the clone size; those that give it use once, few, many or a size class.

clone_size	cdr3_length	v_call	d_call	j_call	cdr3_nt	cdr3_aa
.	14	TRBV29-1	.	TRBJ1-4	TGCAGCGTTGAAGAGGAAGGGGGAATGGAAAAACTGTTTTTT	CSVEEEGGMEKLFF
.	15	TRBV27	.	TRBJ1-1	TGTGCCAGCAGTTTAGCGGCGGGGTTGAACACTGAAGCTTTCTTT	CASSLAAGLNTEAFF
few	15	TRBV5-4	.	TRBJ2-1	TGTGCCAGCAGCTTACCTGGGACTGGTGGGAATGAGCAGTTCTTC	CASSLPGTGGNEQFF
.	15	TRBV6-1	TRBD1	TRBJ1-2	TGTGCCAGCAGTGAGACAGGGGGCGTTGCCTATGGCTACACCTTC	CASSETGGVAYGYTF
.	14	TRBV6-1	TRBD1	TRBJ2-7	TGTGCCAGCAGCGGGGACAGGGGACCCTACGAGCAGTACTTC	CASSGDRGPYEQYF
few	13	TRBV28	.	TRBJ1-5	TGTGCCAGCAGACACAGAGTACGGCAGCCCCAGCATTTT	CASRHRVRQPQHF
few	14	TRBV29-1	TRBD1	TRBJ1-1	TGCAGCGTTAACTATAACAGGGGTCGCACTGAAGCTTTCTTT	CSVNYNRGRTEAFF
few	12	TRBV5-5	.	TRBJ2-1	TGTGCCAGCAGCATCGCGGGTTATGAGCAGTTCTTC	CASSIAGYEQFF
.	14	TRBV28	TRBD1	TRBJ2-7	TGTGCCAGCAGACTTACAGGGGTAAGAGTTGTGCAGTACTTC	CASRLTGVRVVQYF
few	12	TRBV10-3	.	TRBJ2-7	TGTGCCATCAGGGACAGAACCTACGAGCAGTACTTC	CAIRDRTYEQYF
.	14	TRBV29-1	TRBD2	TRBJ2-1	TGCAGCGTTGACACTAGCGGGGTCCACAATGAGCAGTTCTTC	CSVDTSGVHNEQFF
.	16	TRBV18	TRBD1	TRBJ2-3	TGTGCCAGCTCACCCCAGGCAGGGGGTTTGACAGATACGCAGTATTTT	CASSPQAGGLTDTQYF
.	16	TRBV12-5	TRBD2	TRBJ2-7	TGTGCTAGTGGCCCAATAGCGGGGGGTACCTCCTACGAGCAGTACTTC	CASGPIAGGTSYEQYF
.	12	TRBV19	.	TRBJ2-3	TGTGCCAGTAGCCTATCGACAGATACGCAGTATTTT	CASSLSTDTQYF
.	14	TRBV19	TRBD2	TRBJ2-7	TGTGCCAGTAGTATAGGGGCTAGCGGCCACGAGCAGTACTTC	CASSIGASGHEQYF
.	14	TRBV7-9	.	TRBJ2-1	TGTGCCAGCAACCCCTGGACAGTACCCAATGAGCAGTTCTTC	CASNPWTVPNEQFF
.	13	TRBV18	.	TRBJ1-5	TGTGCCAGCTCACCAGAGGGGGATCAGCCCCAGCATTTT	CASSPEGDQPQHF
.	12	TRBV7-9	.	TRBJ1-1	TGTGCCAGCAGCATACGGGGTTTGAGAGCTTTCTTT	CASSIRGLRAFF
once	13	TRBV6-5	.	TRBJ2-1	TGTGCCAGCAGTTACTCGCGTTACAATGAGCAGTTCTTC	CASSYSRYNEQFF
few	13	TRBV4-3	.	TRBJ2-1	TGCGCCAGCAGCCAACCGGGGGTCACAGCGCAGTTCTTC	CASSQPGVTAQFF
.	14	TRBV2	TRBD1	TRBJ2-7	TGTGCCAGCAGTGCGCAGGGGGCTCACTACGAGCAGTACTTC	CASSAQGAHYEQYF
.	13	TRBV7-9	.	TRBJ2-7	TGTGCCAGCAGCTTCGACTATTATTACGAGCAGTACTTC	CASSFDYYYEQYF
.	12	TRBV19	.	TRBJ2-3	TGTGCCAGTAGTAGGGGGCCAGATACGCAGTATTTT	CASSRGPDTQYF
few	16	TRBV4-1	.	TRBJ1-5	TGCGCCAGCAGCCACTCCTTTGGGGAGAGCAATCAGCCCCAGCATTTT	CASSHSFGESNQPQHF
.	16	TRBV6-6	.	TRBJ2-2	TGTGCCAGCAGTATACGAGGGACACCACTACTGGGGGAGCTGTTTTTT	CASSIRGTPLLGELFF
.	17	TRBV28	TRBD1	TRBJ1-1	TGTGCCAGCAGTTTATCAGAGGGGGCGGGGCGGAACACTGAAGCTTTCTTT	CASSLSEGAGRNTEAFF
.	15	TRBV7-3	.	TRBJ2-6	TGTGCCAGCAGCGCCGGGGGAACTGGGGCCAACGTCCTGACTTTC	CASSAGGTGANVLTF
.	12	TRBV29-1	.	TRBJ1-2	TGCAGCGTTGAAGGTCGGGCGGGCGGCTACACCTTC	CSVEGRAGGYTF
.	14	TRBV6-6	TRBD1	TRBJ1-1	TGTGCCAGCAGCCGGGACAGGGGTGTGACTGAAGCTTTCTTT	CASSRDRGVTEAFF
.	14	TRBV7-6	.	TRBJ2-3	TGTGCCAGCAGCTTGGGCAGGAGCACAGATACGCAGTATTTT	CASSLGRSTDTQYF
.	13	TRBV6-1	.	TRBJ2-3	TGTGCCAGCAGTGAAGTTTCAGGCTATACGCAGTATTTT	CASSEVSGYTQYF
few	13	TRBV9	TRBD1	TRBJ1-2	TGTGCCACCCGACGGGGGTGGGACAGTGGCTACACCTTC	CATRRGWDSGYTF
.	17	TRBV7-2	TRBD1	TRBJ2-4	TGTGCCAGCAGCTCGGACGGACAGGGCTTAGCCAAAAACATTCAGTACTTC	CASSSDGQGLAKNIQYF
.	15	TRBV7-2	TRBD1	TRBJ2-3	TGTGCCAGCAGCATCCGACAGGGTCCCACAGATACGCAGTATTTT	CASSIRQGPTDTQYF
.	13	TRBV30	.	TRBJ1-1	TGTGCCTGGAGTCCGGGACAGAACACTGAAGCTTTCTTT	CAWSPGQNTEAFF
.	14	TRBV5-1	.	TRBJ2-1	TGCGCCAGCAGCCCGGAGTTTCCAAGCGATGAGCAGTTCTTC	CASSPEFPSDEQFF
.	17	TRBV7-9	.	TRBJ1-5	TGTGCCAGCAGCTATAGGCCGGGGTACGTGAGCAATCAGCCCCAGCATTTT	CASSYRPGYVSNQPQHF
.	14	TRBV6-6	.	TRBJ1-1	TGTGCCAGCAGTTTACCCGGGGGGAACACTGAAGCTTTCTTT	CASSLPGGNTEAFF
few	14	TRBV5-4	.	TRBJ2-3	TGTGCCAGCAGCTTAGCCCAGGGATCAGATACGCAGTATTTT	CASSLAQGSDTQYF
.	13	TRBV7-2	.	TRBJ2-7	TGTGCCAGCAGCTTATTGGTTGAAAACGAGCAGTACTTC	CASSLLVENEQYF
.	15	TRBV9	TRBD2	TRBJ2-1	TGTGCCAGCAGCGGACTAGCGGGGGGGCAGGGGGAGCAGTTCTTC	CASSGLAGGQGEQFF
.	16	TRBV7-9	.	TRBJ2-1	TGTGCCAGCAGCTTAGCCTTCGGTTACAGGGGGGGTGAGCAGTTCTTC	CASSLAFGYRGGEQFF
.	18	TRBV5-1	TRBD2	TRBJ2-1	TGCGCCAGCAACCGGATAGCGGGGGGCCAGAGCTCCTACAATGAGCAGTTCTTC	CASNRIAGGQSSYNEQFF
.	17	TRBV7-8	TRBD2	TRBJ2-3	TGTGCCAGCAGCGTAAATAACCCGGGACTAGCCCCAGATACGCAGTATTTT	CASSVNNPGLAPDTQYF
once	14	TRBV10-3	TRBD2	TRBJ2-3	TGTGCCATTCGGACTAGCGGGGGCACAGATACGCAGTATTTT	CAIRTSGGTDTQYF
.	16	TRBV28	TRBD1	TRBJ2-5	TGTGCCAGCAGTTACTGGACAGGGGATAGTTTCAAGACCCAGTACTTC	CASSYWTGDSFKTQYF
.	16	TRBV7-2	.	TRBJ1-6	TGTGCCAGCAGCCTGTCCGGGACACCTAAGGACTCACCCCTCCACTTT	CASSLSGTPKDSPLHF
.	15	TRBV9	.	TRBJ1-4	TGTGCCAGCAGCGTAGCGCCAGGGCTGGGGGAAAAACTGTTTTTT	CASSVAPGLGEKLFF
few	15	TRBV7-2	.	TRBJ2-7	TGTGCCAGCAGCGCATCTGGGGGGTTGGGCTACGAGCAGTACTTC	CASSASGGLGYEQYF
.	14	TRBV5-1	.	TRBJ2-3	TGCGCCAGCAGCTTCCCAGGGGTGACAGATACGCAGTATTTT	CASSFPGVTDTQYF
few	15	TRBV18	.	TRBJ1-1	TGTGCCAGCTCCTTTGGGGAGTACCTGAACACTGAAGCTTTCTTT	CASSFGEYLNTEAFF
once	15	TRBV7-3	.	TRBJ2-3	TGTGCCAGCAGCTTAAAATATTCCCCGGGAGATACGCAGTATTTT	CASSLKYSPGDTQYF